These 9 T cell receptor beta chains share one sample of origin, sequenced in a study of vaccination effects on CD4 cells after COVID-19. Generated by immunoSEQ multiplex PCR, the TCRdb table keeps only in-frame clones and is missing some. The profile covers some 50,000 clones, with 74% appearing a single time and 5% to 6.5% taken by the ten largest. Cultured cells yielded isolated CD4+ T cells after around 10 days. SARS-CoV-2 infected the person between March and December 2020, as confirmed by PCR. Two-dose vaccination with either BNT162b2 or mRNA-1273 was given to the participants. These receptors' antigens are unknown. Specimen: CD4+ T cells from PBMCs cultured without peptide, collected after COVID-19 vaccination. The receptors come from a human donor who had a prior SARS-CoV-2 infection.

This chain uses TRBV5-1 with TRBJ2-3; 8 positions agree with TRBD2. CDR1 is SGHRS, CDR2 YFSETQ, per germline. This CDR3 is 16 amino acids long. With V trimmed by 4 bases and J by 0 bases, 7 bases remained unmatched. CDR3 amino acids: CASSEAGGTSTDTQYF. In DNA form, the CDR3 reads TGCGCCAGCAGCGAGGCGGGGGGAACTAGCACAGATACGCAGTATTTT.

Only one count was recorded for this clone. The chain recombines TRBV19 with TRBJ2-1; the D is unclear. The CDR3 length is 13 residues. Trimming cost V 2 bases and J 0 bases, with 2 bases left between them. CDR1 is LNHDA and CDR2 is SQIVND in the germline V gene (reference sequence). The CDR3 nucleotides are TGTGCCAGTAGTATACGCTCCTACAATGAGCAGTTCTTC. The encoded protein is CASSIRSYNEQFF. Drawing the rest from reference TRBV19 and TRBJ2-1, the complete variable domain is DGGITQSPKYLFRKEGQNVTLSCEQNLNHDAMYWYRQDPGQGLRLIYYSQIVNDFQKGDIAEGYSVSREKKESFPLTVTSAQKNPTAFYLCASSIRSYNEQFFGPGTRLTVL.

This clone was counted only a few times. The CDR3 DNA reads TGTGCCAGCAGTGAGGGAGCGGGCACTGAAGCTTTCTTT. Translating it yields CASSEGAGTEAFF. The V and J genes are TRBV2 and TRBJ1-1; unclear D gene. Trimming shortened V by 3 bases and J by 4 bases, and 9 bases separated the two germline ends. Per the germline V gene, CDR1 is SNHLY and CDR2 is FYNNEI. The CDR3 consists of 13 residues.

This rearrangement joins TRBV28 to TRBJ2-7, with D possibly matching TRBD2 (5 bases). V shed 4 bases and J shed 3 bases, with 13 bases lying between them. Germline CDR1 MDHEN, CDR2 SYDVKM. CDR3 size: 14 residues. The CDR3 DNA sequence: TGTGCCAGCAGTTCCGAGGTCGGGGTCTACGAGCAGTACTTC. This translates into CASSSEVGVYEQYF.

The chain recombines TRBV7-2 with TRBJ1-2; weak D call: TRBD1 (5 bases). V shed 5 bases and J shed 8 bases, with 15 bases lying between them. The CDR3 is 13 residues long. Germline CDR1 reads SGHTA; CDR2 reads FQGNSA. The CDR3 DNA reads TGTGCCAGCAGCCTCTCCCGACAGCGCGGCTACACCTTC. Its translation: CASSLSRQRGYTF.

The J gene is TRBJ2-7, the V gene TRBV7-2, with 13 bases matching TRBD2. V lost 5 bases and J lost 3; bases outside the gene matches: 4. CDR1 is SGHTA and CDR2 is FQGNSA in the germline V gene. The CDR3 has 15 amino acids. CDR3 region: CASSTRLAGGYEQYF. The CDR3 nucleotides are TGTGCCAGCAGCACGCGACTAGCGGGAGGCTACGAGCAGTACTTC.

V and J are TRBV11-2 and TRBJ2-1; TRBD2 agrees at 7 bases. With V trimmed by 5 bases and J by 1 base, 5 bases remained unmatched. There are 15 residues in the CDR3. CDR1 SGHAT and CDR2 FQNNGV come from the germline V gene. This CDR3 is CASSRSGNSYNEQFF. CDR3 bases: TGTGCCAGCAGCCGAAGCGGGAATTCCTACAATGAGCAGTTCTTC.

CDR3 residues: CASSLAGAAETQYF. In DNA, the CDR3 is TGTGCCAGCAGCTTGGCCGGGGCGGCGGAGACCCAGTACTTC. The chain is built from TRBV5-4 and TRBJ2-5; D may match TRBD1 or TRBD2 (5 bases each). CDR1 is SGHNT, CDR2 YYREEE, per germline (reference sequence). The CDR3 length is 14 residues. V lost 0 bases and J lost 5, with 11 bases in between. The full variable domain, completed using reference TRBV5-4 and TRBJ2-5, is ETGVTQSPTHLIKTRGQQVTLRCSSQSGHNTVSWYQQALGQGPQFIFQYYREEENGRGNFPPRFSGLQFPNYSSELNVNALELDDSALYLCASSLAGAAETQYFGPGTRLLVL.

The chain employs TRBV14 and TRBJ2-1, with unresolved D. Germline values: CDR1 SGHDN, CDR2 FVKESK. The V gene lost 4 bases and the J gene lost 4 bases, with 14 bases spanning the gap. This CDR3 is 15 amino acids long. The CDR3 reads CASSRGVSVYNEQFF. In nucleotides, the CDR3 is TGTGCCAGCAGCCGTGGGGTTTCCGTATACAATGAGCAGTTCTTC.